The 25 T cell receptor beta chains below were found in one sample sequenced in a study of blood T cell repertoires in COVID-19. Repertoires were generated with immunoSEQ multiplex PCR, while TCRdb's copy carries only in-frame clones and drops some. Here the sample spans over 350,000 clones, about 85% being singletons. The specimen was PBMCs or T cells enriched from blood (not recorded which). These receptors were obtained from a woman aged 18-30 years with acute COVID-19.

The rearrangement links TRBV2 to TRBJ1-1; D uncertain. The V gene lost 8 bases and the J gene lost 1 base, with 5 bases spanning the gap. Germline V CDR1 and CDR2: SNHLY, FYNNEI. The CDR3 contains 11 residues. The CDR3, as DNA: TGTGCCAGCGCGGCGAACACTGAAGCTTTCTTT. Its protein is CASAANTEAFF.

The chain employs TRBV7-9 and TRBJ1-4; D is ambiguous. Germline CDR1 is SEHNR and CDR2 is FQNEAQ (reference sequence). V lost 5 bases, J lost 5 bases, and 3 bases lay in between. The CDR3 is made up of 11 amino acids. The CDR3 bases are TGTGCCAGCAGCCGGAATGAAAAACTGTTTTTT. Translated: CASSRNEKLFF.

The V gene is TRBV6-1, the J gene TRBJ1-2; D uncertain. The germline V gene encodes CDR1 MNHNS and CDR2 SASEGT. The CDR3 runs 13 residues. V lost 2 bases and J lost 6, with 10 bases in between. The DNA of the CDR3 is TGTGCCAGCAGTGAATTATTCTTAAATGGCTACACCTTC. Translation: CASSELFLNGYTF.

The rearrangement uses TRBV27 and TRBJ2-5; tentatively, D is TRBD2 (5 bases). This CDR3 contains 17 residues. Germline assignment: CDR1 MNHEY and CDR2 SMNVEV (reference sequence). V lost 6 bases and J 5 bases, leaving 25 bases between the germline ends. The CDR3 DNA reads TGTGCCAGCAGCCAGGTGGTGGGAGCGGCTTCGTGGGAGACCCAGTACTTC. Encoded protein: CASSQVVGAASWETQYF.

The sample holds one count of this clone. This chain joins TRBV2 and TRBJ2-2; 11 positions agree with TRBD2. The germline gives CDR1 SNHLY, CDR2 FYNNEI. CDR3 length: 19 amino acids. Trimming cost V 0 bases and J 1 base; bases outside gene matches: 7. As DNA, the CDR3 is TGTGCCAGCAGTGAAGCGAACTACGGGACTAGCGGGAACACCGGGGAGCTGTTTTTT. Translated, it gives CASSEANYGTSGNTGELFF.

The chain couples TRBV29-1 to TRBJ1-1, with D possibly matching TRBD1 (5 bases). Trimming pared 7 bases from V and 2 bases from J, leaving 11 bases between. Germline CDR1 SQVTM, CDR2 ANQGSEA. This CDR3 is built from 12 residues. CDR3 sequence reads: CSARVTNTEAFF. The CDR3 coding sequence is TGCAGCGCCAGGGTGACTAACACTGAAGCTTTCTTT.

The CDR3 region has the DNA TGTGCCACCAGTCCGGGACAGGGTGGTGGCTACACCTTC. Protein sequence: CATSPGQGGGYTF. V and J are TRBV24-1 and TRBJ1-2; 9 bases line up with TRBD1. This CDR3 comprises 13 residues. Trimming removed 6 bases from V and 7 bases from J; junction bases left unmatched: 5. The germline gives CDR1 KGHDR, CDR2 SFDVKD.

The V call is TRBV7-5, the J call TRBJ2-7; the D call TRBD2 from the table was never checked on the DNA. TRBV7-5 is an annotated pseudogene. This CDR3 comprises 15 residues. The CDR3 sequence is CVRSPGLAGIYEQYF. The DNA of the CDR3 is TGTGTCAGAAGCCCGGGACTAGCGGGGATATACGAGCAGTACTTC.

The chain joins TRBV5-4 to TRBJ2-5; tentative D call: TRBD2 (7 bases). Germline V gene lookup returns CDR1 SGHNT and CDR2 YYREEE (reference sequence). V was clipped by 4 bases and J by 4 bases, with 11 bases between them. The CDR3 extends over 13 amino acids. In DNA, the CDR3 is TGTGCCAGCAGCCGGGGGGCCACAGAGACCCAGTACTTC. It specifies CASSRGATETQYF.

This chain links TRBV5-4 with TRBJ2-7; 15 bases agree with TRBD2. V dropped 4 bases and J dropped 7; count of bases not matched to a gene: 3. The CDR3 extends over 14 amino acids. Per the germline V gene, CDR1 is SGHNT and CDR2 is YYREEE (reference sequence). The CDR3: CASSPGTSGREQYF. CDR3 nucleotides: TGTGCCAGCAGCCCAGGGACTAGCGGGAGGGAGCAGTACTTC.

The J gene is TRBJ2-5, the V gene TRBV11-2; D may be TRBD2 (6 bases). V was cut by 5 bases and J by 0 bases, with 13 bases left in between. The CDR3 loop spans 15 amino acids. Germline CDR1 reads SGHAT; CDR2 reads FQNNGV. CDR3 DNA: TGTGCCAGCAGCCCAGAGGGAGGTCACCAAGAGACCCAGTACTTC. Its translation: CASSPEGGHQETQYF.

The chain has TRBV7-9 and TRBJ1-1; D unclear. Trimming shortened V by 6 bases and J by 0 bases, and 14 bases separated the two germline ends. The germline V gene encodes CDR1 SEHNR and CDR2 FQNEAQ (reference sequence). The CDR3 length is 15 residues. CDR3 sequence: CASRPSRSMNTEAFF. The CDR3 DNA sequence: TGTGCCAGCAGACCATCCCGTTCTATGAACACTGAAGCTTTCTTT.

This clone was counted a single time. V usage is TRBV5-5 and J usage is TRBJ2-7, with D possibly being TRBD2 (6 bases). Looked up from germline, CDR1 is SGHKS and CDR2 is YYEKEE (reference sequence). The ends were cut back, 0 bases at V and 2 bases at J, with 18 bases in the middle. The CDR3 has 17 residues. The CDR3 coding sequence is TGTGCCAGCAGCTTGGAGCAGCGTGGGACTGGAACCTACGAGCAGTACTTC. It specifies CASSLEQRGTGTYEQYF.

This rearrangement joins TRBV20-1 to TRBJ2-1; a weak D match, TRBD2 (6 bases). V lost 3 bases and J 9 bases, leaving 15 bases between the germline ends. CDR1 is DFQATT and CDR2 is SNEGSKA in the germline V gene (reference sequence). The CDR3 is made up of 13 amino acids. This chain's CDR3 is CSASTGSGGEQFF. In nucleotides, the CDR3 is TGCAGTGCTAGTACCGGGAGTGGAGGTGAGCAGTTCTTC.

The CDR3, as DNA: TGTGCCAGCAGTTACCCCCGGGGAGGGAGGGAGAACATTCAGTACTTC. Protein: CASSYPRGGRENIQYF. V is TRBV6-2 or TRBV6-3 and J is TRBJ2-4; 7 bases align to TRBD2. The CDR3 is made up of 16 amino acids. The J segment lost 7 bases and the V segment lost 2 bases, leaving 11 bases of the junction unmatched. The germline CDR1 and CDR2 sequences are MNHEY and SVGEGT.

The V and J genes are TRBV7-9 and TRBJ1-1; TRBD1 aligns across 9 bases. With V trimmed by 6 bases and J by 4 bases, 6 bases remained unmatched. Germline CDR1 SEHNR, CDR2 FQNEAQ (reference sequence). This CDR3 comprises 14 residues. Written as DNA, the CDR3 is TGTGCCAGCAGGGCCCGACAGGGGGGCACTGAAGCTTTCTTT. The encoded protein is CASRARQGGTEAFF.

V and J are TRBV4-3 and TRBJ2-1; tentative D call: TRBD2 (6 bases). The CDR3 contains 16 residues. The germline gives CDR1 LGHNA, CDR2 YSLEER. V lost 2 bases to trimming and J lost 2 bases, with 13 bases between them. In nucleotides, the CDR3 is TGCGCCAGCAGCCAATTTCTAGCGAAAACCTACAATGAGCAGTTCTTC. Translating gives CASSQFLAKTYNEQFF.

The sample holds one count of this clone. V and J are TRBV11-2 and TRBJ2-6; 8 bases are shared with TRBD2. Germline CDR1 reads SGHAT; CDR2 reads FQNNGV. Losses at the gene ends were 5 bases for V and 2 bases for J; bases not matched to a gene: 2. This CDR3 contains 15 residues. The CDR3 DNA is TGTGCCAGCAGCCGGGAGGGTACTGGGGCCAACGTCCTGACTTTC. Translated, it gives CASSREGTGANVLTF.

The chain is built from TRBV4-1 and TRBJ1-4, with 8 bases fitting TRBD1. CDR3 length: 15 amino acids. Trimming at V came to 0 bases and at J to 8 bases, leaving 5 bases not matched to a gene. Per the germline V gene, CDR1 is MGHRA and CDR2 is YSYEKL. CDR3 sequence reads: CASSQDTGGTEKLFF. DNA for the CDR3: TGCGCCAGCAGCCAAGATACAGGGGGAACCGAAAAACTGTTTTTT.

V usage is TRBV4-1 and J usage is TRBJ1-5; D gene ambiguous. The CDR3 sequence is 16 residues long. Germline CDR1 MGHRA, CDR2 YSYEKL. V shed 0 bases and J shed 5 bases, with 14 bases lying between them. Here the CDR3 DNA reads TGCGCCAGCAGCCAAGAACCCCAGACTCCAGATCAGCCCCAGCATTTT. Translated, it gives CASSQEPQTPDQPQHF.

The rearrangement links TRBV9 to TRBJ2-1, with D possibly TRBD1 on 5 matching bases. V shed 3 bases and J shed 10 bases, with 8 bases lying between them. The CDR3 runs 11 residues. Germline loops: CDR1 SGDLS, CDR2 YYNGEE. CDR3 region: CASSASGEQFF. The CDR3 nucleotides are TGTGCCAGCAGCGCCTCAGGGGAGCAGTTCTTC.

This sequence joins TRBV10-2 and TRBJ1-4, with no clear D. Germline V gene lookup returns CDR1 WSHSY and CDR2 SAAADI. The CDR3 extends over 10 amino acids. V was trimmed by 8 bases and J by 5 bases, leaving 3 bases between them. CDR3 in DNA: TGCGCCAGCCAGAATGAAAAACTGTTTTTT. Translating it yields CASQNEKLFF.

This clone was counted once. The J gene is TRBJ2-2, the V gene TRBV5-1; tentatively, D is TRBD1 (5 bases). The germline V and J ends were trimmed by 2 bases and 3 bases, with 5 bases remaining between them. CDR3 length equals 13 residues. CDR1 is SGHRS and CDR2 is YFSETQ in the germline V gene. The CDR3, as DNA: TGCGCCAGCAGCTTAGGGGACACCGGGGAGCTGTTTTTT. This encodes CASSLGDTGELFF.

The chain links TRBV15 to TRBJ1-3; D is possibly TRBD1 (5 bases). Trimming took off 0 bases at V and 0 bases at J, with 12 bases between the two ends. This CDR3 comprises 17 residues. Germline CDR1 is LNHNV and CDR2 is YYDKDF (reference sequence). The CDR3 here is CATSRDRPGFSGNTIYF. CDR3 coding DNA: TGTGCCACCAGCAGAGATCGCCCAGGGTTCTCTGGAAACACCATATATTTT.

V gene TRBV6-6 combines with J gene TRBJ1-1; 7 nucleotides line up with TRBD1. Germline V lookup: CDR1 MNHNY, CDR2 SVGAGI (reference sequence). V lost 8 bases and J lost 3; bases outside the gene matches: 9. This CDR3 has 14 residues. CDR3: CASAHLQGDTEAFF. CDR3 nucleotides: TGTGCCAGCGCGCACCTTCAGGGGGACACTGAAGCTTTCTTT.